The present entry profiles one TCR beta chain with its context. Its specificity is not known. Assay used: immunoSEQ multiplex PCR; TCRdb lists only in-frame clones, some missing. This table has 35,000 to 40,000 clones, roughly 88% appearing once. CDR1 and CDR2 from the germline V gene are MNHNS and SASEGT. The length of the CDR3 is 15 residues. V lost 0 bases to trimming and J lost 5 bases; unmatched junction nucleotides: 5. The data stem from a study of CD4 T cells in relation to SARS-CoV-2 and coronaviruses. Overall study: Median patient age was roughly 36 years, spanning 21 to 72 years. Convalescent patients were roughly eight males and a few females; two were Hispanic.

General study findings and limits: Compared with monoreactive clones, crossreactive clones showed significantly weaker SARS-CoV-2 expansion. In around 63% of donors, memory CD4+ clonotypes crossrecognized SARS-CoV-2 and at least one common cold coronavirus spike.

Sample: memory CD4+ T cells from PBMCs. This sequence joins TRBV6-1 and TRBJ2-5, with 8 bases identical to TRBD2. This TCR came from an adult with COVID-19. This chain's CDR3 is CASSEAPGGRETQYF. In DNA form, the CDR3 reads TGTGCCAGCAGTGAAGCCCCGGGGGGGAGGGAGACCCAGTACTTC.